These T cell receptor beta chains were read from a single sample in a study of cytomegalovirus exposure and HLA in healthy donors. Assay: immunoSEQ multiplex PCR; the TCRdb copy retains only in-frame clones and omits some. The sample lists under 100,000 clones; roughly 94% were seen once. Sample: PBMCs. The origin of the receptors is a woman aged 18 to 35 in good health and CMV-seronegative. The CDR3 runs from the conserved cysteine through the conserved F or W. Fields, in order: J gene, clone size, V gene, D gene, CDR3 length, CDR3 DNA, CDR3 protein. D genes are given only for firm matches. The size entry is marked missing in some rows and otherwise reads once, few, many or a size class.

J gene: TRBJ2-2; clone size: few; V gene: TRBV10-1; D gene: .; CDR3 length: 13; CDR3 DNA: TGCGCCAGCAGTGATGGAGCCACCGGGGAGCTGTTTTTT; CDR3 protein: CASSDGATGELFF
J gene: TRBJ1-2; clone size: .; V gene: TRBV15; D gene: TRBD1; CDR3 length: 14; CDR3 DNA: TGTGCCACCAGCAGAGCCGACAGGGACTATGGCTACACCTTC; CDR3 protein: CATSRADRDYGYTF
J gene: TRBJ2-7; clone size: .; V gene: TRBV4-3; D gene: .; CDR3 length: 16; CDR3 DNA: TGCGCCAGCAGCCAAAGCAGGGGTGGTTCCCCCTACGAGCAGTACTTC; CDR3 protein: CASSQSRGGSPYEQYF
J gene: TRBJ1-5; clone size: once; V gene: TRBV5-6; D gene: .; CDR3 length: 15; CDR3 DNA: TGTGCCAGCAGCTTGGGTCCCAGGGCCAATCAGCCCCAGCATTTT; CDR3 protein: CASSLGPRANQPQHF
J gene: TRBJ2-3; clone size: .; V gene: TRBV6-6; D gene: TRBD2; CDR3 length: 14; CDR3 DNA: TGTGCCAGCAGACCCCCGGGAGGGTTTGATACGCAGTATTTT; CDR3 protein: CASRPPGGFDTQYF
J gene: TRBJ2-3; clone size: .; V gene: TRBV18; D gene: .; CDR3 length: 13; CDR3 DNA: TGTGCCAGCACCCCCCCTACCGCAGATACGCAGTATTTT; CDR3 protein: CASTPPTADTQYF
J gene: TRBJ2-3; clone size: .; V gene: TRBV19; D gene: TRBD2; CDR3 length: 15; CDR3 DNA: TGTGCCAGTAGTATACTAGCGGGAGGGCCAGATACGCAGTATTTT; CDR3 protein: CASSILAGGPDTQYF
J gene: TRBJ2-2; clone size: .; V gene: TRBV27; D gene: TRBD2; CDR3 length: 17; CDR3 DNA: TGTGCCAGCAGTTCCCCGACTAGCGGGAGGGTATCCGGGGAGCTGTTTTTT; CDR3 protein: CASSSPTSGRVSGELFF
J gene: TRBJ1-5; clone size: .; V gene: TRBV6-6; D gene: TRBD1; CDR3 length: 15; CDR3 DNA: TGTGCCAGCAACGGACAGGGGTTTGGCAATCAGCCCCAGCATTTT; CDR3 protein: CASNGQGFGNQPQHF
J gene: TRBJ1-5; clone size: .; V gene: TRBV14; D gene: .; CDR3 length: 12; CDR3 DNA: TGTGCCAGCAGCCAACATAATCAGCCCCAGCATTTT; CDR3 protein: CASSQHNQPQHF
J gene: TRBJ2-7; clone size: .; V gene: TRBV4-1; D gene: TRBD1; CDR3 length: 15; CDR3 DNA: TGCGCCAGCAGCCAAGTAACAGGGGACTCCTACGAGCAGTACTTC; CDR3 protein: CASSQVTGDSYEQYF
J gene: TRBJ2-2; clone size: .; V gene: TRBV7-2; D gene: TRBD1; CDR3 length: 14; CDR3 DNA: TGTGCCAGCAGGGGACAGGGTAACACCGGGGAGCTGTTTTTT; CDR3 protein: CASRGQGNTGELFF